Detailed here is one T cell receptor beta chain. Sequencing of TCR beta drew on CD8+ and CD4+ T cells from blood. Negative isolation yielded CD4+ and CD8+ T cells, and FACS enriched TEMRA cells. These data belong to a study of CD8 T cells in Susac syndrome. Reverse transcription of roughly 0.45 to 1 ug RNA was carried out with random hexamers. Multiplex immunoSEQ PCR targeted 54 Vbeta and 13 Jbeta TCR beta segments. A single record per CDR3 protein comes from TCRdb applying MiXCR to the immunoSEQ multiplex PCR reads. In the table there are roughly 110,000 distinct CDR3 sequences, under 95% of which are singletons. The J segment lost 3 bases and the V segment lost 0 bases, leaving 6 bases of the junction unmatched. From germline, CDR1 is MGHDK and CDR2 SYGVNS. The CDR3 is 16 residues long.

The J gene is TRBJ2-3, the V gene TRBV25-1; 7 nucleotides agree with TRBD2. The sequence was obtained from a human donor in good health. The sample was CD8+ T cells from PBMCs. CDR3: CASSEYLSGHTDTQYF. The DNA for the CDR3 is TGTGCCAGCAGTGAATACCTTAGCGGGCATACAGATACGCAGTATTTT.